Following are 8 T cell receptor beta chains from one sample sequenced in a study of monozygotic twins with inflammatory bowel disease. TCRdb re-called the 5' RACE reads and catalogs CDR3 proteins one per entry, DNA excluded. The sample holds around 400,000 distinct CDR3 sequences. The source material was blood. Receptor source: a human donor with ulcerative colitis or Crohn's disease, or a healthy co-twin of an affected twin (not recorded which).

This chain connects TRBV12-3 or TRBV12-4 to TRBJ2-2. The CDR3 has 13 amino acids. The CDR3: CASSLTRPGELFF.

The chain recombines TRBV20-1 with TRBJ2-5; absent DNA, TCRdb's TRBD2 call cannot be checked. The V gene's germline CDR1 is DFQATT and CDR2 SNEGSKA (reference sequence). The CDR3 loop spans 11 amino acids. The CDR3: CSARGIQSTNF.

V and J are TRBV7-2 and TRBJ2-6. Germline V lookup: CDR1 SGHTA, CDR2 FQGNSA. CDR3 length: 15 residues. CDR3 region: CASSSDPPGANVLTF.

The CDR3 here is CATSDLAQNYGYTF. The rearrangement uses TRBV24-1 and TRBJ1-2. Looked up from germline, CDR1 is KGHDR and CDR2 is SFDVKD. CDR3 length: 14 amino acids.

The chain carries TRBV7-9 and TRBJ1-5; TCRdb names TRBD1, which stays unverified in the absence of DNA. Per germline, CDR1 SEHNR and CDR2 FQNEAQ (reference sequence). This CDR3 is 13 amino acids long. The CDR3 region is CASSQGTNQPQHF.

The rearrangement joins TRBV25-1 to TRBJ2-1; TCRdb reports TRBD2, a call that lacks DNA to check it against. Germline V CDR1 and CDR2: MGHDK, SYGVNS. This CDR3 is 17 amino acids long. The CDR3 is CASSEYPPGLAGVEQFF.

V is TRBV28 and J is TRBJ2-1; lacking DNA, the TRBD1 call made by TCRdb goes unchecked. This CDR3 comprises 15 residues. Germline V gene sequence: CDR1 MDHEN, CDR2 SYDVKM. CDR3 amino acids: CASRPGGAPYNEQFF.

The chain couples TRBV15 to TRBJ1-6. Germline V gene sequence: CDR1 LNHNV, CDR2 YYDKDF (reference sequence). This CDR3 is 15 amino acids long. CDR3 residues: CATSRDGQTNSPLHF.